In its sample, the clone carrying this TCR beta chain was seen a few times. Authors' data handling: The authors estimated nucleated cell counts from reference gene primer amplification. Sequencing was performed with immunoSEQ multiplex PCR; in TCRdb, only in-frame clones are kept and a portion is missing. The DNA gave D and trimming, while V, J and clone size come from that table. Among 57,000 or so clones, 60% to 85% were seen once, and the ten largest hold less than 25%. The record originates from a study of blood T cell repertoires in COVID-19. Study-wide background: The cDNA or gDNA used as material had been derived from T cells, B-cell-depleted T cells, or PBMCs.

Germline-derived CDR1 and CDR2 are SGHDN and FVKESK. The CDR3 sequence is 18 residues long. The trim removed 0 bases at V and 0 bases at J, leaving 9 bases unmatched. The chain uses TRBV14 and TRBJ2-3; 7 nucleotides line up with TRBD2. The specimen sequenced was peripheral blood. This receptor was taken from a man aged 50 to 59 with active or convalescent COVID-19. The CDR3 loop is CASSQDGGRHTSTDTQYF. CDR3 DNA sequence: TGTGCCAGCAGCCAAGACGGGGGGAGACATACTAGCACAGATACGCAGTATTTT.